This T cell receptor (beta chain) was captured in a study of blood T cell repertoires in COVID-19. Study in general: Specimens from acute and convalescent COVID-19 originated in the United States, Italy and Spain. T cells, B-cell-depleted T cells, or PBMCs provided the cDNA or gDNA that served as material.

In the authors' workflow: Amplification of reference gene primers was used by the study to estimate nucleated cell counts. The table came from immunoSEQ multiplex PCR; TCRdb's copy has only in-frame clones and leaves some out. That table is the source of V, J and clone size, and D and trimming were worked out from the DNA. The table shows under 250,000 clones, with roughly 84% occurring only once. Trimming stripped 5 bases from V and 2 bases from J, with 19 bases between. This CDR3 contains 18 residues. The germline gives CDR1 SGHAT, CDR2 FQNNGV. This chain links TRBV11-2 with TRBJ1-6; D uncertain. Input material: peripheral blood. The sequence was collected from a woman aged 80 or over with acute or convalescent COVID-19. CDR3 sequence reads: CASSPTVPGSPYNSPLHF. CDR3 coding DNA: TGTGCCAGCAGCCCCACAGTTCCCGGATCCCCCTATAATTCACCCCTCCACTTT.